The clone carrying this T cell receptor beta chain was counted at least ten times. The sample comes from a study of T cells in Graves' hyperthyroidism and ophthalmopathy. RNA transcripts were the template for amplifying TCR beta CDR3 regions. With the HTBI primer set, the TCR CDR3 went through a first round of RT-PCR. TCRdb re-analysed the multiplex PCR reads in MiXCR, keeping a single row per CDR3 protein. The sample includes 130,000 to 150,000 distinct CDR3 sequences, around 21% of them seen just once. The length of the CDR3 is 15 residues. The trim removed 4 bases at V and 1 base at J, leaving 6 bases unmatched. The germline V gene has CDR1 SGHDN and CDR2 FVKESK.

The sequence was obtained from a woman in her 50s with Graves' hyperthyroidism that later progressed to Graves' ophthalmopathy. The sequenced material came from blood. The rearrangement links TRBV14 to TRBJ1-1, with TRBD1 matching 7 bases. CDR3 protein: CASSPAGGPNTEAFF. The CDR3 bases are TGTGCCAGCAGCCCCGCAGGGGGACCGAACACTGAAGCTTTCTTT.